Below, 28 T cell receptor beta chains from the same sample are listed, as sequenced in a study of blood T cell repertoires in COVID-19. Using immunoSEQ multiplex PCR, the repertoire was profiled, and TCRdb retains in-frame clones only, with some absent. The profile covers some 270,000 clones, with less than 90% appearing a single time and about 1.5% taken by the ten largest. Sequencing was performed on peripheral blood. The receptor source for this set is a woman aged 40 to 50 who had recovered from COVID-19.

This chain connects TRBV13 to TRBJ1-1; possible D gene TRBD1, 6 bases. CDR1 is PRHDT, CDR2 FYEKMQ, per germline (reference sequence). The ends were cut back, 5 bases at V and 3 bases at J, with 13 bases in the middle. There are 14 residues in the CDR3. The CDR3 DNA sequence: TGTGCCAGCAGCCGAGGGGGGGGGCACACTGAAGCTTTCTTT. Translation: CASSRGGGHTEAFF.

This chain uses TRBV5-1 with TRBJ2-5; 10 positions agree with TRBD1. CDR3 length: 17 residues. CDR1 and CDR2 (germline): SGHRS, YFSETQ. The trim removed 3 bases at V and 9 bases at J, leaving 17 bases unmatched. CDR3 loop: CASSSLPPGQGKRSQYF. The CDR3 DNA reads TGCGCCAGCAGCTCCCTTCCCCCGGGACAGGGGAAGAGGTCCCAGTACTTC.

The chain is built from TRBV19 and TRBJ1-1; the match to TRBD1 covers 8 bases. V shed 4 bases and J 3 bases; nucleotides not matched to a gene: 10. Per the germline V gene, CDR1 is LNHDA and CDR2 is SQIVND (reference sequence). CDR3 length equals 16 residues. CDR3 DNA: TGTGCCAGTAGTAGTGGCAGGGGGCGTTTACACACTGAAGCTTTCTTT. This codes for CASSSGRGRLHTEAFF. Using reference TRBV19 and TRBJ1-1 for the parts outside the CDR3, the full variable domain is DGGITQSPKYLFRKEGQNVTLSCEQNLNHDAMYWYRQDPGQGLRLIYYSQIVNDFQKGDIAEGYSVSREKKESFPLTVTSAQKNPTAFYLCASSSGRGRLHTEAFFGQGTRLTVV.

This sequence joins TRBV18 and TRBJ2-1, with D possibly matching TRBD1 (6 bases). The CDR3 is 16 amino acids. V was clipped by 6 bases and J by 6 bases, with 21 bases between them. CDR1 is KGHSH, CDR2 LQKENI, per germline. The CDR3 loop is CASSTDQGTARNEQFF. DNA for the CDR3: TGTGCCAGCTCGACGGACCAGGGGACGGCTCGCAATGAGCAGTTCTTC.

DNA for the CDR3: TGTGCCAGCAGCTTAGAGGGCGGGGTCCGAAGCGAGCAGTACTTC. As protein: CASSLEGGVRSEQYF. The chain joins TRBV7-2 to TRBJ2-7; a weak D match, TRBD2 (6 bases). The germline V gene has CDR1 SGHTA and CDR2 FQGNSA. The CDR3 is 15 amino acids. The V end lost 1 base, the J end lost 6 bases, and 16 bases lay between the germline ends.

The rearrangement links TRBV7-6 to TRBJ2-1; D possibly corresponds to TRBD2 (5 bases). The CDR3 is made up of 16 amino acids. V lost 3 bases to trimming and J lost 1 base, with 13 bases between them. Germline V gives CDR1 SGHVS, CDR2 FNYEAQ. CDR3 in amino acids: CASSFRGAVSYNEQFF. As DNA, the CDR3 is TGTGCCAGCAGCTTTCGGGGAGCTGTTTCCTACAATGAGCAGTTCTTC.

The V gene is TRBV3-1 (or the pseudogene TRBV3-2), the J gene TRBJ1-4; D call uncertain. The germline CDR1 and CDR2 sequences are LGHDT and YNNKEL (reference sequence). CDR3 length: 13 amino acids. V lost 0 bases to trimming and J lost 9 bases, with 8 bases between them. CDR3 in amino acids: CASSQELQKKLFF. CDR3 in DNA: TGTGCCAGCAGCCAAGAATTGCAGAAAAAACTGTTTTTT.

The chain links TRBV5-1 to TRBJ2-2; 11 bases match TRBD1. This CDR3 contains 18 residues. J was trimmed by 3 bases and V by 4 bases; bases with no gene match: 11. In germline, CDR1 is SGHRS, CDR2 YFSETQ. The CDR3 here is CASSPWTGGIRDTGELFF. The CDR3 DNA reads TGCGCCAGCAGCCCCTGGACAGGGGGCATACGAGACACCGGGGAGCTGTTTTTT. Based on the CDR3 plus reference TRBV5-1 and TRBJ2-2, the full variable domain is KAGVTQTPRYLIKTRGQQVTLSCSPISGHRSVSWYQQTPGQGLQFLFEYFSETQRNKGNFPGRFSGRQFSNSRSEMNVSTLELGDSALYLCASSPWTGGIRDTGELFFGEGSRLTVL.

The chain is built from TRBV5-1 and TRBJ2-2; tentatively, D is TRBD2 (6 bases). CDR1 is SGHRS and CDR2 is YFSETQ in the germline V gene. Trimming removed 2 bases at V and 7 bases at J, with 12 bases between. The CDR3 consists of 14 residues. The CDR3 reads CASSLAGSSGELFF. In DNA, the CDR3 is TGCGCCAGCAGCTTAGCGGGTAGTAGCGGGGAGCTGTTTTTT.

V usage is TRBV11-2 and J usage is TRBJ2-5, with 11 bases lining up with TRBD2. Losses at the gene ends were 3 bases for V and 0 bases for J; bases not matched to a gene: 6. The CDR3 runs 17 residues. The germline CDR1 and CDR2 sequences are SGHAT and FQNNGV. CDR3 sequence: CASSLFRTSGYQETQYF. Here the CDR3 DNA reads TGTGCCAGCAGCTTGTTCAGGACTAGCGGGTACCAAGAGACCCAGTACTTC. Full variable domain (remainder filled in from reference TRBV11-2 and TRBJ2-5): EAGVAQSPRYKIIEKRQSVAFWCNPISGHATLYWYQQILGQGPKLLIQFQNNGVVDDSQLPKDRFSAERLKGVDSTLKIQPAKLEDSAVYLCASSLFRTSGYQETQYFGPGTRLLVL.

The rearrangement links TRBV27 to TRBJ2-3; weak D call: TRBD2 (6 bases). The CDR3 has 13 residues. V was clipped by 4 bases and J by 3 bases, with 8 bases between them. Germline CDR1 and CDR2: MNHEY and SMNVEV (reference sequence). The CDR3 DNA reads as TGTGCCAGCAGTTGGGCGGGGACAGATACGCAGTATTTT. Protein product: CASSWAGTDTQYF.

The chain employs TRBV24-1 and TRBJ2-5; D gene ambiguous. Trimming stripped 3 bases from V and 2 bases from J, with 6 bases between. This CDR3 is 13 amino acids long. CDR1 and CDR2 (germline): KGHDR, SFDVKD. Here the CDR3 reads CATSDGLQETQYF. CDR3 nucleotides: TGTGCCACCAGTGATGGGCTACAAGAGACCCAGTACTTC.

This chain links TRBV15 with TRBJ2-7; TRBD2 aligns across 8 bases. Trimming took 5 bases from V and 0 from J; bases not matched to a gene: 6. The germline V gene has CDR1 LNHNV and CDR2 YYDKDF (reference sequence). The CDR3 runs 15 residues. The CDR3 coding sequence is TGTGCCACCAGCTCCCAGCGGGGGCTCTCCTACGAGCAGTACTTC. This sequence encodes CATSSQRGLSYEQYF.

The chain is built from TRBV5-4 and TRBJ2-7; no reliable D call. The CDR3 contains 15 residues. Between the trimmed V and J ends, which lost 6 bases and 0 bases, there was a span of 16 bases. Germline V lookup: CDR1 SGHNT, CDR2 YYREEE (reference sequence). The DNA for the CDR3 is TGTGCCAGCACCCCCGACAAATTAACCTCCTACGAGCAGTACTTC. It translates to CASTPDKLTSYEQYF. Using reference TRBV5-4 and TRBJ2-7 for the parts outside the CDR3, the full variable domain is ETGVTQSPTHLIKTRGQQVTLRCSSQSGHNTVSWYQQALGQGPQFIFQYYREEENGRGNFPPRFSGLQFPNYSSELNVNALELDDSALYLCASTPDKLTSYEQYFGPGTRLTVT.

CDR3 bases: TGTGCCAGCTCACCGGGACAGGGTTATAGCAATCAGCCCCAGCATTTT. Translating it yields CASSPGQGYSNQPQHF. The chain combines TRBV18 with TRBJ1-5, with 9 bases lining up with TRBD1. The junction had 3 bases not matched to a gene; V was cut back by 3 bases and J by 0 bases. This CDR3 spans 16 amino acids. CDR1 KGHSH and CDR2 LQKENI come from the germline V gene.

The J gene is TRBJ1-4, the V gene TRBV5-4; 8 positions match TRBD1. Germline V gene sequence: CDR1 SGHNT, CDR2 YYREEE (reference sequence). V lost 4 bases and J lost 3; bases outside the gene matches: 5. This CDR3 region has 15 residues. The CDR3 nucleotides read TGTGCCAGCAGCCTGACAGGGGCTTCTAATGAAAAACTGTTTTTT. Residues: CASSLTGASNEKLFF.

J is TRBJ2-7 and V is TRBV10-3; D is uncertain. V lost 8 bases and J 1 base, leaving 12 bases between the germline ends. The CDR3 runs 13 residues. CDR1 and CDR2 from the germline V gene are ENHRY and SYGVKD. CDR3 region: CAIQFGGSYEQYF. The CDR3, as DNA: TGTGCCATCCAATTCGGCGGTTCCTACGAGCAGTACTTC.

V is TRBV5-1 and J is TRBJ2-5; D might be TRBD2 (6 bases). CDR1 is SGHRS, CDR2 YFSETQ, per germline. Trimming took off 0 bases at V and 4 bases at J, with 10 bases between the two ends. The CDR3 consists of 14 residues. The CDR3 DNA follows: TGCGCCAGCAGCTTGGCCGGGACTGCAGAGACCCAGTACTTC. Amino acid sequence: CASSLAGTAETQYF.

The chain is built from TRBV6-5 and TRBJ1-1, with 7 bases that match TRBD1. Germline loops: CDR1 MNHEY, CDR2 SVGAGI. The CDR3 covers 13 residues. The V segment lost 6 bases and the J segment 5 bases; nucleotides outside the gene matches: 6. CDR3 nucleotide sequence: TGTGCCAGCAGACCAGGGGGAGGAACTGAAGCTTTCTTT. Translation gives CASRPGGGTEAFF.

The chain carries TRBV19 and TRBJ1-5; possibly TRBD1 for D (6 bases). Germline V gene data show CDR1 as LNHDA and CDR2 as SQIVND (reference sequence). This CDR3 has 16 amino acids. V lost 6 bases and J lost 9, with 24 bases in between. The CDR3 here is CASRYLWGGAKSPQHF. CDR3 in DNA: TGTGCCAGTAGATATCTCTGGGGGGGGGCAAAATCGCCCCAGCATTTT.

This rearrangement joins TRBV9 to TRBJ1-6, with 9 bases that match TRBD1. There are 15 residues in the CDR3. Germline assignment: CDR1 SGDLS and CDR2 YYNGEE. The ends lost 4 bases at V and 8 bases at J; junction bases unmatched: 7. CDR3 DNA: TGTGCCAGCAGCCGGGCCCGGGACAGGGATTCACCCCTCCACTTT. Translated: CASSRARDRDSPLHF. Supplemented by reference TRBV9 and TRBJ1-6, the full variable domain reads DSGVTQTPKHLITATGQRVTLRCSPRSGDLSVYWYQQSLDQGLQFLIQYYNGEERAKGNILERFSAQQFPDLHSELNLSSLELGDSALYFCASSRARDRDSPLHFGNGTRLTVT.

V usage is TRBV19 and J usage is TRBJ2-7, with D uncertain. There are 13 residues in the CDR3. Trimming took off 3 bases at V and 7 bases at J, with 13 bases between the two ends. Germline V CDR1 and CDR2: LNHDA, SQIVND (reference sequence). The CDR3, as DNA: TGTGCCAGTAGTATCGGCAGTTTGAGGGAGCAGTACTTC. Protein sequence: CASSIGSLREQYF.

J is TRBJ1-5 and V is TRBV28; tentative D call: TRBD1 (5 bases). Trimming took off 2 bases at V and 4 bases at J, with 9 bases between the two ends. The CDR3 is 14 residues long. Per the germline V gene, CDR1 is MDHEN and CDR2 is SYDVKM. CDR3 DNA: TGTGCCAGCAGTTTACTGACAGTTAATCAGCCCCAGCATTTT. It yields the protein CASSLLTVNQPQHF.

This clone is a singleton in its sample. The chain recombines TRBV9 with TRBJ2-3; 9 bases fit TRBD2. The junction had 11 bases not matched to a gene; V was cut back by 3 bases and J by 0 bases. From germline, CDR1 is SGDLS and CDR2 YYNGEE. CDR3 size: 18 residues. DNA for the CDR3: TGTGCCAGCAGCGCCTGGGCGGGGGGGCCTCGAAGCACAGATACGCAGTATTTT. This translates into CASSAWAGGPRSTDTQYF.

This clone was seen only a few times. This sequence joins TRBV6-4 and TRBJ1-5; D not certain. Germline V gene sequence: CDR1 MRHNA, CDR2 SNTAGT. Trimming took off 8 bases at V and 5 bases at J, with 13 bases between the two ends. This CDR3 has 13 amino acids. DNA for the CDR3: TGTGCCAGCGCGCGGGCCCCACATCAGCCCCAGCATTTT. Translation gives CASARAPHQPQHF.

The chain employs TRBV5-4 and TRBJ2-1, with 7 positions matching TRBD1. The germline CDR1 and CDR2 sequences are SGHNT and YYREEE (reference sequence). V shed 6 bases, J shed 0 bases, and the junction held 9 bases outside the gene matches. The CDR3 contains 16 residues. Written as DNA, the CDR3 is TGTGCCAGCACGGACAGGCCCCTGAGCTCCTACAATGAGCAGTTCTTC. Protein: CASTDRPLSSYNEQFF.

The chain is built from TRBV30 and TRBJ1-2; D is uncertain. Trimming shortened V by 0 bases and J by 4 bases, and 9 bases separated the two germline ends. The CDR3 contains 13 residues. From germline, CDR1 is GTSNPN and CDR2 SVGIG (reference sequence). CDR3 in DNA: TGTGCCTGGAGTGTAGGAGAAGGCTATGGCTACACCTTC. It yields the protein CAWSVGEGYGYTF.

This chain joins TRBV18 and TRBJ2-2, with 8 positions matching TRBD2. Germline assignment: CDR1 KGHSH and CDR2 LQKENI. There are 15 residues in the CDR3. J lost 1 base, V lost 3 bases, and 1 base had no gene match. Here the CDR3 reads CASSPLAGNTGELFF. As DNA, the CDR3 is TGTGCCAGCTCACCGCTAGCGGGGAACACCGGGGAGCTGTTTTTT.